The 9 T cell receptor beta chains below all came from one sample that was sequenced in a study of CD8 T cells in Susac syndrome. Random hexamers were used to reverse transcribe about 0.5 to 1 ug of RNA. TCRdb processed the immunoSEQ multiplex PCR reads anew with MiXCR; each CDR3 protein has one entry. Among a few hundred thousand distinct CDR3 sequences listed, about 93% were seen once. The specimen was CD8+ T cells from PBMCs. Receptors were obtained from a human donor with multiple sclerosis.

This chain uses TRBV3-1 with TRBJ2-1; D not resolved. V was clipped by 0 bases and J by 1 base, with 13 bases between them. The CDR3 spans 17 residues. CDR1 LGHDT and CDR2 YNNKEL come from the germline V gene (reference sequence). The CDR3 nucleotides are TGTGCCAGCAGCCAAGAAATTGGGCTTGCTTCCTACAATGAGCAGTTCTTC. Protein sequence: CASSQEIGLASYNEQFF.

Notes on this clonotype: The junction departs from germline at one end; a sequencing error may be responsible. V is TRBV5-1 and J is TRBJ2-5; no definite D call. This CDR3 is 14 amino acids long. The germline V gene encodes CDR1 SGHRS and CDR2 YFSETQ. The chain's CDR3 is CASSLVSGYQETHF. The CDR3 bases are TGCGCCAGCAGCTTGGTGTCCGGGTACCAAGAGACCCACTTC.

V and J are TRBV28 and TRBJ1-4; no firm D call. Germline V gives CDR1 MDHEN, CDR2 SYDVKM. The ends were cut back, 8 bases at V and 8 bases at J, with 12 bases in the middle. This CDR3 spans 12 amino acids. CDR3: CASCYKSEKLFF. The DNA of the CDR3 is TGTGCCAGCTGTTATAAGTCGGAAAAACTGTTTTTT. The whole variable domain, filled in from reference TRBV28 and TRBJ1-4, reads DVKVTQSSRYLVKRTGEKVFLECVQDMDHENMFWYRQDPGLGLRLIYFSYDVKMKEKGDIPEGYSVSREKKERFSLILESASTNQTSMYLCASCYKSEKLFFGSGTQLSVL.

J is TRBJ2-1 and V is TRBV13; 9 bases are shared with TRBD2. Per the germline V gene, CDR1 is PRHDT and CDR2 is FYEKMQ (reference sequence). Unmatched junction bases numbered 9, after V lost 0 bases and J lost 15 bases. The CDR3 totals 14 residues. The CDR3 protein is CASSLGTSGASRFF. DNA for the CDR3: TGTGCCAGCAGCTTAGGGACTAGCGGAGCCAGCCGGTTCTTC.

The gene calls are TRBV9 and TRBJ2-7; 7 positions agree with TRBD1. The junction had 8 bases not matched to a gene; V was cut back by 2 bases and J by 3 bases. This CDR3 comprises 15 residues. Germline V gene lookup returns CDR1 SGDLS and CDR2 YYNGEE. The CDR3, as DNA: TGTGCCAGCAGCGTTGCTCCAAACAGGGGCTACGAGCAGTACTTC. Protein sequence: CASSVAPNRGYEQYF.

V and J are TRBV23-1 and TRBJ2-7; D remains unclear. Being an ORF, TRBV23-1 has a function that is uncertain. Between the trimmed V and J ends, which lost 3 bases and 0 bases, there was a span of 18 bases. This CDR3 has 17 residues. For the CDR3, the DNA is TGCGCCAGCAGTCAGTCAACCGACCTAGTTAGCTCCTACGAGCAGTACTTC. It encodes CASSQSTDLVSSYEQYF.

This clonotype has only one observation. The chain is built from TRBV27 and TRBJ2-7; 9 bases are a match to TRBD2. The CDR3 has 15 residues. The J segment lost 2 bases and the V segment lost 3 bases, leaving 5 bases of the junction unmatched. From germline, CDR1 is MNHEY and CDR2 SMNVEV (reference sequence). CDR3 sequence (DNA): TGTGCCAGCAGTTTTAAGGCTAGCGGGGCCTACGAGCAGTACTTC. Translated: CASSFKASGAYEQYF.

J is TRBJ1-3 and V is TRBV7-9, with 7 nucleotides matching TRBD1. The CDR3 runs to 16 residues. Trimming removed 10 bases from V and 0 bases from J; junction bases left unmatched: 12. Germline-derived CDR1 and CDR2 are SEHNR and FQNEAQ (reference sequence). The CDR3 spells CANRQGGSSSGNTIYF. The CDR3 DNA sequence: TGTGCCAACAGGCAGGGGGGATCGAGCTCTGGAAACACCATATATTTT.

This rearrangement joins TRBV4-3 to TRBJ2-7; 8 nucleotides agree with TRBD1. Germline assignment: CDR1 LGHNA and CDR2 YSLEER. CDR3 length: 16 residues. After removal of 4 bases from V and 1 base from J, the junction contained 9 bases not matched to a gene. The CDR3 DNA is TGCGCCAGCAGCCCTTCTGGGACAGGCGAGTCCTACGAGCAGTACTTC. Translation: CASSPSGTGESYEQYF.